Sequencing of this TCR beta chain was carried out in a study of regulatory T cells in long-lasting Graves disease. The length of the CDR3 is 13 residues. Germline V gene sequence: CDR1 KGHDR, CDR2 SFDVKD. Trimming took 2 bases from V and 7 from J, leaving 10 bases between them. With regard to this clonotype: Its specificity is not known.

Sample time point: newly diagnosed GD, antithyroid drugs for less than 3 months. PBMCs were the source of the RNA used for TCR sequencing. Investigators prepared the TCR beta libraries by applying iRepertoire HTBI primers and Arm-PCR of CDR3 regions. TCRdb ran MiXCR on the multiplex PCR reads and lists one entry per CDR3 protein. The sample holds about 440,000 distinct CDR3 sequences, more than 12% seen once. Study results and caveats: Repertoires from persistent disease leaned toward TRBV28, TRBJ1-2 and TRBJ2-5.

The same data also went into a second study, on T cells in Graves' hyperthyroidism and ophthalmopathy.

The sequences come from peripheral blood mononuclear cells (PBMCs), collected at new diagnosis, from a patient treated with antithyroid drugs. The receptor's source is a woman between 25 and 40 years old with Graves disease. V is TRBV24-1 and J is TRBJ1-2, with D perhaps TRBD1 (6 bases). CDR3 sequence (DNA): TGTGCCACCAGTGATTCAGGGGTCGGTGGCTACACCTTC. Translating it yields CATSDSGVGGYTF.